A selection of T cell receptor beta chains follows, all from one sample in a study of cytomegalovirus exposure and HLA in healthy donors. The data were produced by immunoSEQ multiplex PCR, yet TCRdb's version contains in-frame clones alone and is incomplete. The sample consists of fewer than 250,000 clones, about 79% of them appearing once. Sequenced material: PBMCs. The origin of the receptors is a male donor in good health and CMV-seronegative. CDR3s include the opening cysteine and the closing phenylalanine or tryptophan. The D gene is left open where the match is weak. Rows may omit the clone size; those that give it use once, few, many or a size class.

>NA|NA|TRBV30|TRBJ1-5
TGTGCCTGGAGTTCCACAGGGAATCAGCCCCAGCATTTT
CAWSSTGNQPQHF
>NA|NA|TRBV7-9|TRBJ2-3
TGTGCCAGCAGCCCGGGTCTCACAGATACGCAGTATTTT
CASSPGLTDTQYF
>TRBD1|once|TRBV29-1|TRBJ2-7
TGCAGCGCTAGCCGGGACAGGGCCTACGAGCAGTACTTC
CSASRDRAYEQYF
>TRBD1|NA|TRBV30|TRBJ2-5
TGTGCCTGGAGTGTATCCGTGGACAGGAGATGGGAAGAGACCCAGTACTTC
CAWSVSVDRRWEETQYF
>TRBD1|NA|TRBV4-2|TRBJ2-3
TGTGCCAGCAGCACCCGGGACAGGGGTGGGGATACGCAGTATTTT
CASSTRDRGGDTQYF
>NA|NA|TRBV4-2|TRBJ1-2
TGTGCCAGCAGCCAAGATATCAGGCAGGGCTGGGCCTATGGCTACACCTTC
CASSQDIRQGWAYGYTF
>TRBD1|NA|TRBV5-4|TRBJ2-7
TGTGCCAGCAGTAAGGGGGCAGGGGCAAAGGACGAGCAGTACTTC
CASSKGAGAKDEQYF
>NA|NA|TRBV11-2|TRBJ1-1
TGTGCCAGCAGCTTAGAAGGGGCGCGGACTGAAGCTTTCTTT
CASSLEGARTEAFF
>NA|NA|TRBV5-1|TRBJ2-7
TGCGCCAGCAAGAGCGGTGATACCTACGAGCAGTACTTC
CASKSGDTYEQYF
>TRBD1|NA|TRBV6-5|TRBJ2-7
TGTGCCAGCAGTACCGGGACAGGGGACTACGAGCAGTACTTC
CASSTGTGDYEQYF
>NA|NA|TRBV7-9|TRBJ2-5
TGTGCCAGCAGCCCCAGGGGTCGGGAGACCCAGTACTTC
CASSPRGRETQYF
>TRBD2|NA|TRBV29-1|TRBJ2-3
TGCAGCGCCACTAGCGGGAGAGGAGGCACAGATACGCAGTATTTT
CSATSGRGGTDTQYF
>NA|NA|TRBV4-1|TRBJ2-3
TGCGCCAGCAGCTCCTGGACAGGGAGGGGAGAAACGCAGTATTTT
CASSSWTGRGETQYF
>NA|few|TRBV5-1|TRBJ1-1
TGCGCCAGCAGCTTGGCTGTTTCGCGGGACGGGACTGAAGCTTTCTTT
CASSLAVSRDGTEAFF
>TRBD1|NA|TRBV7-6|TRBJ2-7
TGTGCCAGCAGCTTAGGACAGGGGGGGAACTACGAGCAGTACTTC
CASSLGQGGNYEQYF
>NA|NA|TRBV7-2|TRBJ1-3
TGTGCCAGCAGCATACGGACACCGGCTGGAAACACCATATATTTT
CASSIRTPAGNTIYF